The T cell receptor (beta chain) described here comes from a study of T-cell memory formation after mild COVID-19. On the study more broadly: Largely donor-specific TCR clusters were found.

TCRdb reanalysed the 5' RACE reads using MiXCR and keeps one entry per CDR3 protein. The sample includes approximately 500,000 distinct CDR3 sequences, 20% to 25% of them seen just once. In germline, CDR1 is SEHNR, CDR2 FQNEAQ (reference sequence). With 1 base removed from V and 6 bases from J, the gap between germline ends came to 10 bases. The CDR3 consists of 13 residues. The chain recombines TRBV7-9 with TRBJ2-7, with D tentatively TRBD2 (5 bases). The clonotype comes from an adult woman who had mild COVID-19 (a few samples of this study predate the infection). Cell type and time point are not known. Sequences were obtained from PBMCs or a T cell subset sorted from them (not recorded which). CDR3 sequence: CASSLGIGSEQYF. The CDR3 nucleotides read TGTGCCAGCAGCTTAGGGATTGGGAGCGAGCAGTACTTC. Variable domain in full (rest from reference TRBV7-9 and TRBJ2-7): DTGVSQNPRHKITKRGQNVTFRCDPISEHNRLYWYRQTLGQGPEFLTYFQNEAQLEKSRLLSDRFSAERPKGSFSTLEIQRTEQGDSAMYLCASSLGIGSEQYFGPGTRLTVT.